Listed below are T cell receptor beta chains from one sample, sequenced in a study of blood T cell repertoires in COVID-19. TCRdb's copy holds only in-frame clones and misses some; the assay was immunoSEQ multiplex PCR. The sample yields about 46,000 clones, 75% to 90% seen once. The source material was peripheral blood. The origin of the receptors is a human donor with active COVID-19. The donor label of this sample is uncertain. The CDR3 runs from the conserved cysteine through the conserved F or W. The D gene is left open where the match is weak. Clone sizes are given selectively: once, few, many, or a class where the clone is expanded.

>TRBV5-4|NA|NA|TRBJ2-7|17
TGTGCCAGCAGCCGAGAGGGTGGTCTCCGAGCCAGCTACGAGCAGTACTTC
CASSREGGLRASYEQYF
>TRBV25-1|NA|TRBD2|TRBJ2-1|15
TGTGCCAGCAGTGCCTTTGGGGGAGGGCCTGATGAGCAGTTCTTC
CASSAFGGGPDEQFF
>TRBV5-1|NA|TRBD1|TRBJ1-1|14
TGCGCCAGCAGCCCGCTTGGGGGGACAGGGCGATCTTTCTTT
CASSPLGGTGRSFF
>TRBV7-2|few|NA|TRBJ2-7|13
TGTGCCAGCAGCTTAGGCAGGGGGGACGAGCAGTACTTC
CASSLGRGDEQYF
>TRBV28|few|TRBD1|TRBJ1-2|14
TGTGCCAGCAGTAATACCGGAGGGGGCAATGGCTACACCTTC
CASSNTGGGNGYTF
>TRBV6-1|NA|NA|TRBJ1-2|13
TGTGCCAGCAGTGAATACCGGGATAGAGGCTACACCTTC
CASSEYRDRGYTF
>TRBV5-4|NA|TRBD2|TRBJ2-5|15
TGTGCCAGCAGCTTGAGGCTAGCGGGGGAAGAGACCCAGTACTTC
CASSLRLAGEETQYF
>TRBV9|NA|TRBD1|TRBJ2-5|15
TGTGCCAGCAGCATTCGGACAGGGGGCTGGGAGACCCAGTACTTC
CASSIRTGGWETQYF
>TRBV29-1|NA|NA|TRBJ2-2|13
TGCAGCGACAGCCACAGGGATACCGGGGAGCTGTTTTTT
CSDSHRDTGELFF
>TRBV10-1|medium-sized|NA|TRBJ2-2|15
TGCGCCAGCGCTGGGGGGGCATTGGGCACCGGGGAGCTGTTTTTT
CASAGGALGTGELFF
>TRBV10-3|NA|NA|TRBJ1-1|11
TGTGCCATCAGGAGGGACACTGAAGCTTTCTTT
CAIRRDTEAFF
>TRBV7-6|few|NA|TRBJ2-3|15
TGTGCCAGCAGCAGCGCGGGGGCTAGCACAGATACGCAGTATTTT
CASSSAGASTDTQYF